Each of the 26 T cell receptor beta chains below was sequenced from the same sample in a study of PD-L1 blockade in urothelial cancer. As to time point: pretreatment peripheral blood. The method was immunoSEQ multiplex PCR; TCRdb's version includes in-frame clones alone and lacks a portion of them. In the table there are roughly 87,000 clones, 89% of which are singletons. Sequencing was performed on PBMCs, taken around atezolizumab (anti-PD-L1) treatment. The receptors were sampled from a woman over 75 with urothelial cancer.

V gene TRBV5-4 combines with J gene TRBJ2-2; D may be TRBD2 (6 bases). The germline gives CDR1 SGHNT, CDR2 YYREEE (reference sequence). The CDR3 loop spans 15 amino acids. Trimming stripped 4 bases from V and 1 base from J, with 11 bases between. The CDR3 here is CASSPGTLNTGELFF. The CDR3 coding sequence is TGTGCCAGCAGCCCAGGGACTCTGAACACCGGGGAGCTGTTTTTT.

The gene calls are TRBV2 and TRBJ2-7; the D gene is possibly TRBD1 (6 bases). CDR3 length equals 12 residues. Germline V CDR1 and CDR2: SNHLY, FYNNEI. Trimming took off 7 bases at V and 7 bases at J, with 14 bases between the two ends. The CDR3 region has the DNA TGTGCCAGCACCGACTGGGGGCGGGAGCAGTACTTC. Its translation is CASTDWGREQYF.

The V and J genes are TRBV2 and TRBJ1-2; no clear D gene. Germline lookup yields CDR1 SNHLY and CDR2 FYNNEI. Trimming took off 3 bases at V and 0 bases at J, with 11 bases between the two ends. The CDR3 is made up of 15 amino acids. CDR3 sequence: CASSEEGVSNYGYTF. The CDR3 DNA follows: TGTGCCAGCAGTGAGGAGGGAGTATCTAACTATGGCTACACCTTC.

The V call is TRBV10-1, the J call TRBJ1-2; tentatively, D is TRBD1 (5 bases). Germline loops: CDR1 WNHNN, CDR2 SYGVQD (reference sequence). The CDR3 runs to 13 residues. The V and J ends lost 6 bases and 4 bases respectively, with 12 bases between them. CDR3 bases: TGCGCCAGCAGCGGAGTCGGGGGCTATGGCTACACCTTC. Translation: CASSGVGGYGYTF.

The chain has TRBV4-1 and TRBJ2-7; TRBD2 matches 13 bases. The CDR3 spans 18 residues. Germline V gene data show CDR1 as MGHRA and CDR2 as YSYEKL. V trimming: 4 bases; J trimming: 2 bases; junction bases outside the gene matches: 11. In nucleotides, the CDR3 is TGCGCCAGCAGCCCCCTGATCCCCGGGACTAGCGGGGCCTACGAGCAGTACTTC. This sequence encodes CASSPLIPGTSGAYEQYF.

The rearrangement uses TRBV7-3 and TRBJ2-2; D unclear. The V gene's germline CDR1 is SGHTA and CDR2 FQGTGA. Trimming cost V 1 base and J 0 bases, with 15 bases left between them. The CDR3 length is 18 residues. The DNA for the CDR3 is TGTGCCAGCAGCTTAAATCCCCCTCAGTTCGCGAACACCGGGGAGCTGTTTTTT. Amino acid sequence: CASSLNPPQFANTGELFF.

This chain joins TRBV7-2 and TRBJ1-3; TRBD1 might be the D (5 bases). Trimming left V 5 bases short and J 1 base short, with 9 bases between. The CDR3 has 14 residues. Germline-derived CDR1 and CDR2 are SGHTA and FQGNSA. The CDR3 spells CASSLEGSGNTIYF. The CDR3, as DNA: TGTGCCAGCAGCCTAGAGGGGTCTGGAAACACCATATATTTT.

The J gene is TRBJ2-5, the V gene TRBV7-2, with 8 bases lining up with TRBD1. V trimming: 6 bases; J trimming: 3 bases; junction bases outside the gene matches: 15. Germline CDR1 and CDR2: SGHTA and FQGNSA. CDR3 length equals 17 residues. CDR3 DNA sequence: TGTGCCAGCAGACCGTCGACGGGCAGGGGGCGGGAAGAGACCCAGTACTTC. Protein product: CASRPSTGRGREETQYF.

The chain joins TRBV19 to TRBJ2-1; 10 nucleotides align to TRBD2. Germline loops: CDR1 LNHDA, CDR2 SQIVND (reference sequence). The V and J ends lost 4 bases and 3 bases, in that order; junction bases with no gene match: 9. The CDR3 has 17 amino acids. CDR3 protein: CASSTPPPSGSYNEQFF. The CDR3, as DNA: TGTGCCAGTAGTACTCCCCCTCCTAGCGGGAGCTACAATGAGCAGTTCTTC.

This sequence joins TRBV19 and TRBJ1-5, with D unresolved. The germline CDR1 and CDR2 sequences are LNHDA and SQIVND (reference sequence). Trimming pared 6 bases from V and 1 base from J, leaving 13 bases between. The CDR3 totals 15 residues. The CDR3 loop is CASSSMPVSNQPQHF. Written as DNA, the CDR3 is TGTGCCAGTAGCTCCATGCCAGTAAGCAATCAGCCCCAGCATTTT.

The rearrangement joins TRBV28 to TRBJ2-7; the D gene is possibly TRBD2 (5 bases). This CDR3 has 14 amino acids. Trimming took 6 bases from V and 3 from J, leaving 15 bases between them. The germline V gene has CDR1 MDHEN and CDR2 SYDVKM. CDR3 bases: TGTGCCAGCAGGCCCCGGGAACGGAGCTACGAGCAGTACTTC. This encodes CASRPRERSYEQYF.

The rearrangement links TRBV6-6 to TRBJ1-2; 8 bases align to TRBD1. The CDR3 has 12 residues. Germline V gives CDR1 MNHNY, CDR2 SVGAGI (reference sequence). With V trimmed by 8 bases and J by 4 bases, 3 bases remained unmatched. The CDR3 region has the DNA TGTGCCAGCGACAGGGGTGGCTATGGCTACACCTTC. Translation: CASDRGGYGYTF.

V gene TRBV5-1 combines with J gene TRBJ1-2; D unresolved. The V end lost 1 base, the J end lost 4 bases, and 11 bases lay between the germline ends. The germline gives CDR1 SGHRS, CDR2 YFSETQ. The CDR3 length is 14 residues. The DNA for the CDR3 is TGCGCCAGCAGCTTGACGGGAGAAATCTATGGCTACACCTTC. It specifies CASSLTGEIYGYTF.

The chain combines TRBV7-3 with TRBJ2-5; 8 bases are shared with TRBD2. Germline values: CDR1 SGHTA, CDR2 FQGTGA. The CDR3 extends over 13 amino acids. V lost 1 base and J lost 5; bases outside the gene matches: 0. CDR3 amino acids: CASSLSGRETQYF. CDR3 bases: TGTGCCAGCAGCTTAAGCGGGAGGGAGACCCAGTACTTC.

The CDR3 is CASSDRGLASSYNEQFF. CDR3 DNA sequence: TGTGCCAGCAGTGACAGGGGTTTGGCAAGCTCCTACAATGAGCAGTTCTTC. The chain links TRBV6-1 to TRBJ2-1; D is perhaps TRBD1 (6 bases). The CDR3 runs to 17 residues. Germline values: CDR1 MNHNS, CDR2 SASEGT. Deletions cut 3 bases from V and 0 bases from J, with 15 bases between.

The V call is TRBV5-1, the J call TRBJ2-1; maybe TRBD2 (6 bases). The CDR3 consists of 15 residues. Germline CDR1 SGHRS, CDR2 YFSETQ. V shed 5 bases and J shed 2 bases, with 14 bases lying between them. The DNA of the CDR3 is TGCGCCAGCAGTAAAGCGGGTCCTGCCTACAATGAGCAGTTCTTC. Translation: CASSKAGPAYNEQFF.

The chain's CDR3 is CASSLSHTTSTDTQYF. DNA of the CDR3: TGTGCCAGCAGCTTGAGTCACACTACTAGCACAGATACGCAGTATTTT. V is TRBV13 and J is TRBJ2-3; D gene ambiguous. Germline CDR1 reads PRHDT; CDR2 reads FYEKMQ (reference sequence). This CDR3 spans 16 amino acids. Trimming pared 3 bases from V and 0 bases from J, leaving 13 bases between.

The chain joins TRBV28 to TRBJ1-1; 7 nucleotides agree with TRBD1. The CDR3 consists of 18 residues. J lost 0 bases, V lost 5 bases, and 15 bases had no gene match. CDR1 and CDR2 from the germline V gene are MDHEN and SYDVKM. The DNA for the CDR3 is TGTGCCAGCAGTGCGCGACAGGGCTATAGTACGGTGAACACTGAAGCTTTCTTT. This translates into CASSARQGYSTVNTEAFF.

The rearrangement uses TRBV27 and TRBJ1-1, with 9 positions matching TRBD1. CDR1 and CDR2 (germline): MNHEY, SMNVEV (reference sequence). This CDR3 is built from 14 residues. V dropped 5 bases and J dropped 3; count of bases not matched to a gene: 4. The CDR3 coding sequence is TGTGCCAGCAGTCCCTGGACAGGGGACACTGAAGCTTTCTTT. Amino acid sequence: CASSPWTGDTEAFF.

V and J are TRBV30 and TRBJ2-3; no clear D gene. Germline assignment: CDR1 GTSNPN and CDR2 SVGIG (reference sequence). The CDR3 runs 13 residues. The V and J ends lost 5 bases and 1 base respectively, with 10 bases between them. The CDR3 is CAWELVGTDTQYF. CDR3 DNA: TGTGCCTGGGAGTTGGTGGGCACAGATACGCAGTATTTT. Complete variable domain (other parts from reference TRBV30 and TRBJ2-3): SQTIHQWPATLVQPVGSPLSLECTVEGTSNPNLYWYRQAAGRGLQLLFYSVGIGQISSEVPQNLSASRPQDRQFILSSKKLLLSDSGFYLCAWELVGTDTQYFGPGTRLTVL.

The gene calls are TRBV9 and TRBJ2-5; 9 bases are a match to TRBD2. The ends lost 2 bases at V and 5 bases at J; junction bases unmatched: 7. CDR1 and CDR2 from the germline V gene are SGDLS and YYNGEE. The CDR3 loop spans 15 amino acids. The CDR3 here is CASSVDSGRGETQYF. The DNA for the CDR3 is TGTGCCAGCAGCGTTGATAGCGGGAGAGGCGAGACCCAGTACTTC.

This clone was recorded only once. This rearrangement joins TRBV18 to TRBJ2-5; no definite D call. V was clipped by 1 base and J by 4 bases, with 7 bases between them. The CDR3 is 13 residues long. CDR1 and CDR2 (germline): KGHSH, LQKENI. CDR3 loop: CASSPQQRETQYF. CDR3 coding DNA: TGTGCCAGCTCACCACAACAGAGAGAGACCCAGTACTTC. The entire variable domain, with the rest obtained from reference TRBV18 and TRBJ2-5, is as follows: NAGVMQNPRHLVRRRGQEARLRCSPMKGHSHVYWYRQLPEEGLKFMVYLQKENIIDESGMPKERFSAEFPKEGPSILRIQQVVRGDSAAYFCASSPQQRETQYFGPGTRLLVL.

The V call is TRBV10-1, the J call TRBJ1-5, with TRBD1 matching over 7 bases. Trimming removed 5 bases from V and 10 bases from J; junction bases left unmatched: 11. This CDR3 comprises 14 residues. Germline V CDR1 and CDR2: WNHNN, SYGVQD (reference sequence). The CDR3 spells CASSPGTVKDPQHF. The CDR3 nucleotides are TGCGCCAGCAGTCCCGGGACAGTTAAAGATCCCCAGCATTTT.

The V and J genes are TRBV4-1 and TRBJ2-3; 11 nucleotides agree with TRBD2. Per germline, CDR1 MGHRA and CDR2 YSYEKL. V trimming: 3 bases; J trimming: 6 bases; junction bases outside the gene matches: 8. The CDR3 is 16 amino acids. The CDR3 region is CASSQVGLAEGDTQYF. The CDR3 DNA follows: TGCGCCAGCAGCCAGGTGGGACTAGCGGAGGGGGATACGCAGTATTTT.

V is TRBV5-6 and J is TRBJ2-2, with 13 bases lining up with TRBD2. The CDR3 loop spans 18 amino acids. V was pared by 4 bases and J by 5 bases, with 11 bases of the junction left unmatched. Per germline, CDR1 SGHDT and CDR2 YYEEEE. CDR3 coding DNA: TGTGCCAGCAGCCTGCAGAGGACTAGCGGGAGACGGACCGGGGAGCTGTTTTTT. Translating it yields CASSLQRTSGRRTGELFF.

The CDR3 nucleotides read TGCGCCAGCAGCGCTAGCGTGGGAGAGCAGTACTTC. This encodes CASSASVGEQYF. The chain joins TRBV10-1 to TRBJ2-7, with D possibly matching TRBD2 (6 bases). CDR3 length: 12 amino acids. Germline lookup yields CDR1 WNHNN and CDR2 SYGVQD (reference sequence). V lost 6 bases and J 7 bases, leaving 13 bases between the germline ends.